This entry lists 9 T cell receptor beta chains sequenced from one sample in a study of shared clonotypes between healthy human individuals. The data were produced by immunoSEQ multiplex PCR, yet TCRdb's version contains in-frame clones alone and is incomplete. The sample lists a few million clones, approximately 90% seen once, with roughly 0.15% in the top ten. The sequenced sample was naive CD4+ T cells sorted from blood. Subset defined: CD45RA+ positively selected. The receptors originated from a man between 18 and 35 years old in good health.

J is TRBJ1-2 and V is TRBV6-1; tentatively, D is TRBD1 (6 bases). The CDR3 sequence is 14 residues long. The germline V gene has CDR1 MNHNS and CDR2 SASEGT. Trimming stripped 6 bases from V and 4 bases from J, with 15 bases between. The chain's CDR3 is CASRNSRGAYGYTF. The CDR3 DNA sequence: TGTGCCAGCAGGAATTCTAGGGGGGCCTATGGCTACACCTTC.

The genes are TRBV12-5 and TRBJ2-5, with 15 bases that match TRBD2. J gave up 2 bases and V 5 bases, and 6 bases lay outside the gene matches. CDR1 is LGHNT and CDR2 is FRNRAP in the germline V gene. The CDR3 is made up of 17 amino acids. CDR3 amino acids: CASGPRTSGRAQETQYF. CDR3 bases: TGTGCTAGTGGTCCACGGACTAGCGGGAGGGCTCAAGAGACCCAGTACTTC.

This clone has only one observation. This CDR3 reads CASSPGSHEQYF. The CDR3, as DNA: TGTGCCAGCAGCCCGGGGTCACACGAGCAGTACTTC. This sequence joins TRBV7-6 and TRBJ2-7; tentative D call: TRBD2 (5 bases). CDR1 and CDR2 (germline): SGHVS, FNYEAQ. Deletions cut 5 bases from V and 5 bases from J, with 10 bases between. This CDR3 has 12 residues. Drawing the rest from reference TRBV7-6 and TRBJ2-7, the complete variable domain is GAGVSQSPRYKVTKRGQDVALRCDPISGHVSLYWYRQALGQGPEFLTYFNYEAQQDKSGLPNDRFSAERPEGSISTLTIQRTEQRDSAMYRCASSPGSHEQYFGPGTRLTVT.

This clone has only one observation. The chain links TRBV2 to TRBJ2-1; 7 nucleotides agree with TRBD2. Per the germline V gene, CDR1 is SNHLY and CDR2 is FYNNEI. Losses at the gene ends were 2 bases for V and 10 bases for J; bases not matched to a gene: 8. This CDR3 contains 14 residues. DNA for the CDR3: TGTGCCAGCAGTGAAAGATCGGGGGGAGGGGAGCAGTTCTTC. Translated, it gives CASSERSGGGEQFF.

CDR3 residues: CASKGLAGDSYNEQFF. The CDR3 DNA reads TGTGCCAGTAAGGGACTAGCGGGGGACTCCTACAATGAGCAGTTCTTC. V is TRBV19 and J is TRBJ2-1; TRBD2 agrees at 14 bases. J lost 0 bases, V lost 7 bases, and 2 bases had no gene match. The CDR3 spans 16 residues. Germline assignment: CDR1 LNHDA and CDR2 SQIVND (reference sequence).

The gene calls are TRBV29-1 and TRBJ2-3, with TRBD2 matching over 9 bases. The germline CDR1 and CDR2 sequences are SQVTM and ANQGSEA. The CDR3 runs to 14 residues. V dropped 6 bases and J dropped 4; count of bases not matched to a gene: 8. As DNA, the CDR3 is TGCAGCGTCACCCCGGGACTAGCACCAGATACGCAGTATTTT. Amino acids: CSVTPGLAPDTQYF.

The genes are TRBV25-1 and TRBJ1-2; 7 nucleotides line up with TRBD1. Trimming removed 5 bases from V and 6 bases from J; junction bases left unmatched: 6. Germline-derived CDR1 and CDR2 are MGHDK and SYGVNS. The CDR3 totals 13 residues. The CDR3 protein is CASSPTGSHGYTF. The DNA of the CDR3 is TGTGCCAGCAGTCCGACAGGGAGCCATGGCTACACCTTC.

The chain links TRBV4-1 to TRBJ1-6, with a weak D call TRBD1 (5 bases). Germline-derived CDR1 and CDR2 are MGHRA and YSYEKL. The V end was cut by 2 bases, the J end by 8 bases, with 28 bases between. The CDR3 contains 20 residues. CDR3: CASSQRGPEIGAHRDSPLHF. CDR3 nucleotide sequence: TGCGCCAGCAGCCAAAGGGGCCCAGAAATTGGCGCCCATCGGGATTCACCCCTCCACTTT.

This clone has just a few counts. The chain recombines TRBV5-1 with TRBJ1-2; D perhaps matches TRBD1 (5 bases). The CDR3 is 14 residues long. V lost 1 base and J 4 bases, leaving 11 bases between the germline ends. Germline CDR1 SGHRS, CDR2 YFSETQ. CDR3 DNA: TGCGCCAGCAGCTTGTCCGGGGGACCCTATGGCTACACCTTC. It encodes CASSLSGGPYGYTF.